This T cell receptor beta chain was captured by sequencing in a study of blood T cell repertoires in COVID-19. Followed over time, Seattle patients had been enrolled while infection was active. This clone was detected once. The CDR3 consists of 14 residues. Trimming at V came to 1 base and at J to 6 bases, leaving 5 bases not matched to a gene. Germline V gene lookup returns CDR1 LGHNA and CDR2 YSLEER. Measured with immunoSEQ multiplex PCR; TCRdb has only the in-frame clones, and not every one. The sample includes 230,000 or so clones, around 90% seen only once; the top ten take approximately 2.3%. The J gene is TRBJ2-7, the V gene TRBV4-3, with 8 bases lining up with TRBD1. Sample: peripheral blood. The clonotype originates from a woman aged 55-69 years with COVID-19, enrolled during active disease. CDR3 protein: CASSQVPGQGEQYF. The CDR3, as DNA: TGCGCCAGCAGCCAAGTCCCCGGACAGGGCGAGCAGTACTTC.